These 10 T cell receptor beta chains came from one sample sequenced in a study of cytomegalovirus exposure and HLA in healthy donors. Primers: 60 Vbeta forward and 13 Jbeta reverse. Libraries were prepared by immunoSEQ multiplex PCR; TCRdb keeps only in-frame clonotypes and omits some of them. The sample has some 190,000 clones, about 77% seen once. The source material was PBMCs. The receptor set was obtained from a woman in her 30s in good health and CMV-seropositive.

This chain joins TRBV30 and TRBJ2-7; 10 positions agree with TRBD2. The CDR3 is 13 residues long. The V and J ends lost 0 bases and 10 bases, in that order; junction bases with no gene match: 6. CDR1 and CDR2 from the germline V gene are GTSNPN and SVGIG (reference sequence). CDR3 bases: TGTGCCTGGAGTGTTAGCGGGGGGTCGGGCCAGTACTTC. The encoded protein is CAWSVSGGSGQYF.

About this clone: One junction end does not reproduce the germline sequence, and a read error may be involved. This chain uses TRBV27 with TRBJ1-1; the match to TRBD1 covers 8 bases. From germline, CDR1 is MNHEY and CDR2 SMNVEV (reference sequence). The CDR3 contains 14 residues. CDR3 nucleotides: TGTGCCAGCAGTCTATCAGGGGGCAGAGCTGAAGCTTTCTTT. The encoded protein is CASSLSGGRAEAFF.

The CDR3 nucleotides read TGCGCCAGCAGCTTGGAGCCAGGGTCCTACAATGAGCAGTTCTTC. Translation: CASSLEPGSYNEQFF. The J gene is TRBJ2-1, the V gene TRBV5-1; D possibly corresponds to TRBD1 (5 bases). Germline V lookup: CDR1 SGHRS, CDR2 YFSETQ. The CDR3 contains 15 residues. Trimming removed 0 bases from V and 1 base from J, with 8 bases in between.

Notes on this clone: One junction end does not reproduce the germline sequence, and a read error may be involved. This chain connects TRBV10-3 to TRBJ1-2; 8 positions match TRBD1. There are 15 residues in the CDR3. Germline V lookup: CDR1 ENHRY, CDR2 SYGVKD. CDR3 in DNA: TGTGCCATCACTGAGAACAGGGGGGATCACTATGGCTACACCTTC. This translates into CAITENRGDHYGYTF.

The rearrangement joins TRBV9 to TRBJ2-2; TRBD1 aligns across 11 bases. Per germline, CDR1 SGDLS and CDR2 YYNGEE. Trimming cost V 4 bases and J 4 bases; bases outside gene matches: 3. CDR3 length: 15 amino acids. CDR3 sequence reads: CASSFGTGGTGELFF. The CDR3 DNA sequence: TGTGCCAGCAGCTTCGGGACAGGGGGCACCGGGGAGCTGTTTTTT.

The chain joins TRBV11-2 to TRBJ1-2; the match to TRBD1 covers 8 bases. Unmatched junction bases numbered 11, after V lost 4 bases and J lost 7 bases. Germline assignment: CDR1 SGHAT and CDR2 FQNNGV. CDR3 length equals 15 residues. The CDR3: CASSSGQGLWGGYTF. The CDR3, as DNA: TGTGCCAGCAGCTCCGGACAGGGCTTATGGGGTGGCTACACCTTC.

This clone is a singleton in its sample. The same CDR3 also results from other DNA sequences found in this sample. The chain combines TRBV19 with TRBJ2-2; unclear D gene. This CDR3 spans 13 amino acids. V was pared by 5 bases and J by 2 bases, with 6 bases between. The germline CDR1 and CDR2 sequences are LNHDA and SQIVND (reference sequence). The CDR3 DNA reads TGTGCCAGTAGTCCCCTAAACACCGGGGAGCTGTTTTTT. Amino acid sequence: CASSPLNTGELFF.

The chain has TRBV20-1 and TRBJ2-4, with no clear D. V gave up 5 bases and J gave up 6 bases, with 5 bases separating them. The CDR3 covers 10 residues. CDR1 DFQATT and CDR2 SNEGSKA come from the germline V gene (reference sequence). CDR3 sequence reads: CSAAVNIQYF. CDR3 bases: TGCAGTGCTGCAGTAAACATTCAGTACTTC.

This clone was counted once. V gene TRBV27 combines with J gene TRBJ1-6, with TRBD1 identical over 7 bases. In germline, CDR1 is MNHEY, CDR2 SMNVEV (reference sequence). V was pared by 3 bases and J by 11 bases, with 7 bases of the junction left unmatched. This CDR3 is 14 amino acids long. CDR3 DNA: TGTGCCAGCAGTTTCCGGGACAGACAAACACCCCTCCACTTT. Encoded protein: CASSFRDRQTPLHF.

The rearrangement uses TRBV27 and TRBJ2-5; D may be TRBD1 (5 bases). Judging by the DNA end, TRBJ2-7 fits better; the J call may be wrong. CDR3 length equals 14 residues. Germline CDR1 is MNHEY and CDR2 is SMNVEV (reference sequence). The CDR3 loop reads CASSLGASAYEQYF. DNA for the CDR3: TGTGCCAGCAGTCTTGGGGCTTCTGCATACGAGCAGTACTTC.